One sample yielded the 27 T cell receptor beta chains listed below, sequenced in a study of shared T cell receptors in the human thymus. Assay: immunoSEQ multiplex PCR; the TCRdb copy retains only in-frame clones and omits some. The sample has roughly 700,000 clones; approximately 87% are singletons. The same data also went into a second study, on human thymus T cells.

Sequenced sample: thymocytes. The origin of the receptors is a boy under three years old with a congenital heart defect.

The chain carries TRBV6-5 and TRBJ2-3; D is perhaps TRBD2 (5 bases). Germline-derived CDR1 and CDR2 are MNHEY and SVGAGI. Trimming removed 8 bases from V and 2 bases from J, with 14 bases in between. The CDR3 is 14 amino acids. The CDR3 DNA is TGTGCCAGCTGCCGGACTCAATACACAGATACGCAGTATTTT. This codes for CASCRTQYTDTQYF.

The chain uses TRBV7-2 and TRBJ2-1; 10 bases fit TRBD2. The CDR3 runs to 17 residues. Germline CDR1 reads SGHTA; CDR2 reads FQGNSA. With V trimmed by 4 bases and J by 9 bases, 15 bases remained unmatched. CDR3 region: CASSSNQREGPSGEQFF. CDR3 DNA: TGTGCCAGCAGCTCGAACCAGCGGGAGGGCCCTTCCGGTGAGCAGTTCTTC.

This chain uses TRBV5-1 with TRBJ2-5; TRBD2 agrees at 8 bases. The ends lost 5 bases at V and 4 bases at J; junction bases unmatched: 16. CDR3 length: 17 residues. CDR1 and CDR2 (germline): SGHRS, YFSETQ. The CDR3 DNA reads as TGCGCCAGCAGTTCTCCCCGGGGGGGCCTGGGCGTAGAGACCCAGTACTTC. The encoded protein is CASSSPRGGLGVETQYF.

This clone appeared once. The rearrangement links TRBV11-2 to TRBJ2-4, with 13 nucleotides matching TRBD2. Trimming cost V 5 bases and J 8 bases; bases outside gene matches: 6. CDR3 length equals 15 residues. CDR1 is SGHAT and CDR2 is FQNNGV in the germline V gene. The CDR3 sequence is CASSRRTSGRDIQYF. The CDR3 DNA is TGTGCCAGCAGCCGGCGAACTAGCGGGAGGGACATTCAGTACTTC.

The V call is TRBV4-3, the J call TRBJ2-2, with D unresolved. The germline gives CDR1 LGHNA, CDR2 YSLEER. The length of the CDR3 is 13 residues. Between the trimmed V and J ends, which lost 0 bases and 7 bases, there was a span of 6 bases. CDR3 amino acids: CASSQDRSGELFF. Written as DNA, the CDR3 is TGCGCCAGCAGCCAAGATCGGAGCGGGGAGCTGTTTTTT.

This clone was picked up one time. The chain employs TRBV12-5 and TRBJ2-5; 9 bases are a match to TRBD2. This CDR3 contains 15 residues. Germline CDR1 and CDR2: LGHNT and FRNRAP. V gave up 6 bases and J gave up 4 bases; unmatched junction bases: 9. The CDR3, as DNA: TGTGCTAGTGGCCCTGTAGCGGGAGTGATAGAGACCCAGTACTTC. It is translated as CASGPVAGVIETQYF.

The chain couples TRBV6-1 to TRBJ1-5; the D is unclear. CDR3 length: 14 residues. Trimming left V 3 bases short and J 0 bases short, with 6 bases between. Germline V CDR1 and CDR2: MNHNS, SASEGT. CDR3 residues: CASSDQYSNQPQHF. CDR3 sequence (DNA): TGTGCCAGCAGTGACCAGTATAGCAATCAGCCCCAGCATTTT.

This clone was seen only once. CDR3 sequence reads: CASSLQTGGAHEQFF. DNA of the CDR3: TGCGCCAGCAGCTTGCAAACGGGAGGGGCCCATGAGCAGTTCTTC. This chain uses TRBV5-1 with TRBJ2-1; 8 bases match TRBD2. V shed 1 base and J 8 bases; nucleotides not matched to a gene: 8. This CDR3 contains 15 residues. Germline V CDR1 and CDR2: SGHRS, YFSETQ.

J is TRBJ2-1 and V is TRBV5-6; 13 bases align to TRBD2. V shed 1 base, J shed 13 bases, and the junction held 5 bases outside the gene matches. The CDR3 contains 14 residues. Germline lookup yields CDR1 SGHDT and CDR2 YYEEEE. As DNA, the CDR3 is TGTGCCAGCAGCTTGTTGGGACTAGCGGGACCTCAGTTCTTC. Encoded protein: CASSLLGLAGPQFF. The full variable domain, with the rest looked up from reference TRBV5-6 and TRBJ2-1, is DAGVTQSPTHLIKTRGQQVTLRCSPKSGHDTVSWYQQALGQGPQFIFQYYEEEERQRGNFPDRFSGHQFPNYSSELNVNALLLGDSALYLCASSLLGLAGPQFFGPGTRLTVL.

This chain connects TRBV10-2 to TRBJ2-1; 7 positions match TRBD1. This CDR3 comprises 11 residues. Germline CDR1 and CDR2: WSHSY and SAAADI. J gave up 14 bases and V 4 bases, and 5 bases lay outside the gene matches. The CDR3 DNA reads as TGCGCCAGCAGTGGAGGGGGCAAGGAGTTCTTC. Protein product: CASSGGGKEFF.

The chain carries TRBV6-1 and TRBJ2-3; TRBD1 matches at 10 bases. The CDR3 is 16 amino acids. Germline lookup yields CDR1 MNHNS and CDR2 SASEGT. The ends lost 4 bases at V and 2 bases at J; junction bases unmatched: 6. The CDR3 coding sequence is TGTGCCAGCAGTGTACCCGGGACAGGGGACACAGATACGCAGTATTTT. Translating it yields CASSVPGTGDTDTQYF.

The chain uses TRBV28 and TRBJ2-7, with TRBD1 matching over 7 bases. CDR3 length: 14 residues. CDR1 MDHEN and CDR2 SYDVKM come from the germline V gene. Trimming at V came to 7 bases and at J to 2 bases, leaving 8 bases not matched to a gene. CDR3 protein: CASIPQGTAYEQYF. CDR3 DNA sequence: TGTGCCAGCATTCCACAGGGGACAGCCTACGAGCAGTACTTC.

CDR3 DNA sequence: TGCGCCAGCAGACCTAGCGGGAGGCGAGAGACCCAGTACTTC. Translated, it gives CASRPSGRRETQYF. The chain combines TRBV4-1 with TRBJ2-5; the match to TRBD2 covers 11 bases. V lost 6 bases to trimming and J lost 4 bases; unmatched junction nucleotides: 4. The CDR3 spans 14 residues. Germline-derived CDR1 and CDR2 are MGHRA and YSYEKL.

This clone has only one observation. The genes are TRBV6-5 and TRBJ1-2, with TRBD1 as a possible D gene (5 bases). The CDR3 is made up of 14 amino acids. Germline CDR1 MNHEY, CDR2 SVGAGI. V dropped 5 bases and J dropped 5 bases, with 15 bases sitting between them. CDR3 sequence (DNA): TGTGCCAGCAGTCAACCCGGGGGGGGATATGGCTACACCTTC. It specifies CASSQPGGGYGYTF.

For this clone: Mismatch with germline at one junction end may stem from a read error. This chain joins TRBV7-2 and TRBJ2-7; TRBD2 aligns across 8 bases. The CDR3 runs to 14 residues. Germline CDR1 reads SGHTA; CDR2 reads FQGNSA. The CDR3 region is CASRLGWTSNEQYF. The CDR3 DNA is TGTGCCAGCAGATTAGGTTGGACTAGCAACGAGCAGTACTTC.

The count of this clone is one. CDR3 DNA sequence: TGTGCCAGCAGCCCAAGGACTAGGGGCGGCGAGCAGTACTTC. It specifies CASSPRTRGGEQYF. The chain uses TRBV7-8 and TRBJ2-7; 7 bases fit TRBD2. This CDR3 is 14 amino acids long. The V segment lost 5 bases and the J segment 6 bases; nucleotides outside the gene matches: 10. Germline CDR1 is SGHVS and CDR2 is FQNEAQ.

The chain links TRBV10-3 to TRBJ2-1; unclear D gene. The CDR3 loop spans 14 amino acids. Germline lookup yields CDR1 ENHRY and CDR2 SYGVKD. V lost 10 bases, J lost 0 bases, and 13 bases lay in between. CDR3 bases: TGTGCCACCATCAGCGCCCGCTCCTACAATGAGCAGTTCTTC. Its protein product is CATISARSYNEQFF.

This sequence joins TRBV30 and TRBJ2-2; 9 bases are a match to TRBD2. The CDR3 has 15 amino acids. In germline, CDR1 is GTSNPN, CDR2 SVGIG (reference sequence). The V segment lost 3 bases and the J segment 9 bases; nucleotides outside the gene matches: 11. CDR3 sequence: CAWSLAGRGVWELFF. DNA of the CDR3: TGTGCCTGGAGCCTAGCGGGGAGGGGTGTCTGGGAGCTGTTTTTT.

CDR3 sequence reads: CATSRVSGGGSLGQETQYF. CDR3 in DNA: TGTGCCACCAGCAGAGTGTCCGGGGGAGGTAGCTTAGGCCAAGAGACCCAGTACTTC. The rearrangement uses TRBV15 and TRBJ2-5; a possible D gene is TRBD2 (6 bases). The CDR3 extends over 19 amino acids. V was shortened by 1 base and J by 1 base, with 22 bases between the two germline ends. Germline assignment: CDR1 LNHNV and CDR2 YYDKDF (reference sequence).

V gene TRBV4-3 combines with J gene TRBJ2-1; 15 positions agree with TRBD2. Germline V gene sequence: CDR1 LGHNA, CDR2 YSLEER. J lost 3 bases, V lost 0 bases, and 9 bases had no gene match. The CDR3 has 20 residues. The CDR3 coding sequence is TGCGCCAGCAGCCAAGATCCCTCGGGACTAGCGGGAGGAAACTACAATGAGCAGTTCTTC. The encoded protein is CASSQDPSGLAGGNYNEQFF.

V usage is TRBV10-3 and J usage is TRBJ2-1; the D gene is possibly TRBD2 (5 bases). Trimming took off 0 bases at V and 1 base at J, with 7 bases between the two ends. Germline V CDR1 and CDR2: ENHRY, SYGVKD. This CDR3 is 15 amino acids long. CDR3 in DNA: TGTGCCATCAGTGAGTCGAGGGAGTCCTACAATGAGCAGTTCTTC. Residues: CAISESRESYNEQFF.

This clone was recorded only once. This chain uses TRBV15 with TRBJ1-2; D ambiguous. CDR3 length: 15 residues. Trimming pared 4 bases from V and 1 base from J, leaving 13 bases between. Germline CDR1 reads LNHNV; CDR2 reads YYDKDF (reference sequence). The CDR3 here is CATSNFTSFNYGYTF. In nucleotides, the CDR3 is TGTGCCACCAGCAATTTTACATCTTTTAACTATGGCTACACCTTC.

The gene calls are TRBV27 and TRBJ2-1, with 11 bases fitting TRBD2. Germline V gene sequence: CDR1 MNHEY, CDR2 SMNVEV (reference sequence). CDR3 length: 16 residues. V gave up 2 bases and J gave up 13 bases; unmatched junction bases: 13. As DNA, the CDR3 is TGTGCCAGCAGTTTACGGGGATTAGCGGGAGGGGCGTCCCAGTTCTTC. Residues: CASSLRGLAGGASQFF.

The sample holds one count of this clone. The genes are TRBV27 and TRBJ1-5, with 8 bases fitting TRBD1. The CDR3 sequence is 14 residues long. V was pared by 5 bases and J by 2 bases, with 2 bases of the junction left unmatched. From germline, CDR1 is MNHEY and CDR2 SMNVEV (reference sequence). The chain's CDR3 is CASSLTGGNQPQHF. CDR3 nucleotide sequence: TGTGCCAGCAGTCTGACAGGGGGCAATCAGCCCCAGCATTTT.

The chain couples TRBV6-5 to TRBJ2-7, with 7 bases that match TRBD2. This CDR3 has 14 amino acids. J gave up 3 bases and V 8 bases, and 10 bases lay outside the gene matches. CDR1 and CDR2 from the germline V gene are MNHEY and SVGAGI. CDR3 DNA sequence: TGTGCCAGCGCCTCCGGGACTAAGTTCTACGAGCAGTACTTC. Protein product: CASASGTKFYEQYF.

Here the CDR3 DNA reads TGTGCCAGCAGTTACACCCGACAGGATTTAGGTGGTGGCTACACCTTC. Protein: CASSYTRQDLGGGYTF. The V and J genes are TRBV6-5 and TRBJ1-2; D might be TRBD1 (6 bases). The V and J ends lost 2 bases and 7 bases respectively, with 20 bases between them. From germline, CDR1 is MNHEY and CDR2 SVGAGI. The CDR3 sequence is 16 residues long.

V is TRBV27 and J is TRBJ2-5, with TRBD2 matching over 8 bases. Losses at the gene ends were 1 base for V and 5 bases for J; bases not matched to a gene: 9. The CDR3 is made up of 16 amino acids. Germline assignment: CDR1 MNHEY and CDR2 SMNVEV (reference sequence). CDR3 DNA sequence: TGTGCCAGCAGTTTATATGCGGGAGGATCGAAGGAGACCCAGTACTTC. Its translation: CASSLYAGGSKETQYF.